Given below is one TCR beta chain in context. This record belongs to a study of blood T cell repertoires in COVID-19. Study processing details: Amplifying reference gene primers gave estimates of nucleated cell counts. Data came from immunoSEQ multiplex PCR; TCRdb stores just in-frame clones and leaves some out. V and J calls and clone size follow that table, whereas D and trimming were derived from the DNA. The repertoire holds approximately 68,000 clones, with approximately 79% as singletons. Germline CDR1 and CDR2: SGHKS and YYEKEE (reference sequence). The length of the CDR3 is 18 residues. The trim removed 4 bases at V and 3 bases at J, leaving 16 bases unmatched.

This TCR was recovered from a woman between 50 and 59 years old with acute or convalescent COVID-19. The rearrangement links TRBV5-5 to TRBJ1-5, with 7 nucleotides matching TRBD1. The sample comprised peripheral blood. The CDR3 is CASSRRSGTAADNQPQHF. As DNA, the CDR3 is TGTGCCAGCAGCCGGCGTTCCGGGACAGCGGCCGACAATCAGCCCCAGCATTTT.